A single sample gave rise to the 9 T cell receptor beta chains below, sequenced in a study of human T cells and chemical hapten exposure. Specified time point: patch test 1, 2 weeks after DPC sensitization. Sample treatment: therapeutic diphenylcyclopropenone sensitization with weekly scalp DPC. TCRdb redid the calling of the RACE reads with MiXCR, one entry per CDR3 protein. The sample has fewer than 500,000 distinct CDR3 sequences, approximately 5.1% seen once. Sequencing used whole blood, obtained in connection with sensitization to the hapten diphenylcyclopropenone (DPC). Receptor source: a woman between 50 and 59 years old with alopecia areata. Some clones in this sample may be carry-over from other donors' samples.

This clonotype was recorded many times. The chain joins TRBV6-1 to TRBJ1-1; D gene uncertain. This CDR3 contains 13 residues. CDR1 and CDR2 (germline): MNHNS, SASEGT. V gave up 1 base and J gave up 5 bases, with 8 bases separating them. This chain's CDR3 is CASSEGPWTEAFF. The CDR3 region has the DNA TGTGCCAGCAGTGAAGGCCCGTGGACTGAAGCTTTCTTT.

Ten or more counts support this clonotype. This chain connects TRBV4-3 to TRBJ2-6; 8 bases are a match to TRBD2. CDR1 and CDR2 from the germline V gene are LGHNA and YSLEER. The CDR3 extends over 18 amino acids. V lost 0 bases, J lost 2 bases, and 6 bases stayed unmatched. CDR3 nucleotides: TGCGCCAGCAGCCAAGATCCCGGGAGGGCCGCTGGGGCCAACGTCCTGACTTTC. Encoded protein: CASSQDPGRAAGANVLTF.

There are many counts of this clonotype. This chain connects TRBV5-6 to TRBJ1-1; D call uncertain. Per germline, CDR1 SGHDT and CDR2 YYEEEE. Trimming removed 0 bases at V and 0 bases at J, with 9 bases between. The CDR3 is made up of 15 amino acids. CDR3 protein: CASSLGTGMNTEAFF. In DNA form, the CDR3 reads TGTGCCAGCAGCTTGGGGACCGGCATGAACACTGAAGCTTTCTTT. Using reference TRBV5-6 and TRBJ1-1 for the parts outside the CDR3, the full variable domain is DAGVTQSPTHLIKTRGQQVTLRCSPKSGHDTVSWYQQALGQGPQFIFQYYEEEERQRGNFPDRFSGHQFPNYSSELNVNALLLGDSALYLCASSLGTGMNTEAFFGQGTRLTVV.

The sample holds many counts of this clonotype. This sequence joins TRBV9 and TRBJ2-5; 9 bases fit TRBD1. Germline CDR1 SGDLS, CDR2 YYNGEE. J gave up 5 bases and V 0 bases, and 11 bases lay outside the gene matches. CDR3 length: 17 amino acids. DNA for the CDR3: TGTGCCAGCAGCGTAGGCGTTGCGGGACAGGGCCGCGAGACCCAGTACTTC. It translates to CASSVGVAGQGRETQYF.

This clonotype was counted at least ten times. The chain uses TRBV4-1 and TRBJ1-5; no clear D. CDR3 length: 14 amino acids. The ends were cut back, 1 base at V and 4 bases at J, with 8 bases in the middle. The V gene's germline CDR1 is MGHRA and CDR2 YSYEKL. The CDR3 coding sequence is TGCGCCAGCAGCCAAGTGAGACTTAATCAGCCCCAGCATTTT. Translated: CASSQVRLNQPQHF.

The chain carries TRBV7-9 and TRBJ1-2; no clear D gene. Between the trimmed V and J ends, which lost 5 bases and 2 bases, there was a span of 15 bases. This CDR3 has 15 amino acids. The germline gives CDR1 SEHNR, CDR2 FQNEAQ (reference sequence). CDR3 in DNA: TGTGCCAGCAGCCAAACGTCGAGACTGAACTATGGCTACACCTTC. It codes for CASSQTSRLNYGYTF.

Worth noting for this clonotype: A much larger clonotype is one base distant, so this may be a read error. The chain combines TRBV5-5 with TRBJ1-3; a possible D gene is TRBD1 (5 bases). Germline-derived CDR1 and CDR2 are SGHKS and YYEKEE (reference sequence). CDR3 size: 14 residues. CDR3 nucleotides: TGTGACAGCAGCTTGGGACGGTTTGGAAACACCATATATTTT. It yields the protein CDSSLGRFGNTIYF. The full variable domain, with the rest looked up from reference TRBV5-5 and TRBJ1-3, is DAGVTQSPTHLIKTRGQQVTLRCSPISGHKSVSWYQQVLGQGPQFIFQYYEKEERGRGNFPDRFSARQFPNYSSELNVNALLLGDSALYLCDSSLGRFGNTIYFGEGSWLTVV.

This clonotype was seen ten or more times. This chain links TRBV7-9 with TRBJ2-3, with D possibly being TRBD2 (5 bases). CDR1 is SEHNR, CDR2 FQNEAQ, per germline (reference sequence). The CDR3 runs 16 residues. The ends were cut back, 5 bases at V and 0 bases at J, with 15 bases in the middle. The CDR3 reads CASSPRPSSSTDTQYF. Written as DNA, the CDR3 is TGTGCCAGCAGCCCAAGGCCTAGCTCAAGCACAGATACGCAGTATTTT.

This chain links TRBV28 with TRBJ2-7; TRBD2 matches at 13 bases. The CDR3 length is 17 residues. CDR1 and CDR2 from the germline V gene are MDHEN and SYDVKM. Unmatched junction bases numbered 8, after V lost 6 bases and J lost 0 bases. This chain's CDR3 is CASSQGGLAGSSYEQYF. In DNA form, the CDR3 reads TGTGCCAGCAGCCAGGGGGGACTAGCGGGGAGCTCCTACGAGCAGTACTTC.